This is a list of T cell receptor beta chains from one sample in a study of CD8+CD57+ T cells in acquired aplastic anemia. TCRdb ran MiXCR on the reads and lists one entry per CDR3 protein. This table has approximately 200,000 distinct CDR3 sequences, about half appearing once. The specimen was sorted CD4+, CD8+, or CD8+CD57+ T cells (not recorded which) from PBMCs. These receptors all stem from a human donor with aplastic anemia. Both conserved end residues are part of each CDR3. D genes are given only for firm matches. Expanded clones are given a class, and other clones once, few, many or no size at all.

d_call	v_call	clone_size	j_call	cdr3_nt	cdr3_aa
NA	TRBV10-1	many	TRBJ2-5	TGCGCCAGCAGTTCCCTGCCCCAAGAGACCCAGTACTTC	CASSSLPQETQYF
NA	TRBV5-8	many	TRBJ2-5	TGTGCCAGCAGCTTAGCGGTTCAGGGCGAGACCCAGTACTTC	CASSLAVQGETQYF
TRBD1	TRBV28	NA	TRBJ1-5	TGTGCCAGCAGTTACCGGGACAGGGGGCCCGAGACCCAGCATTTT	CASSYRDRGPETQHF
NA	TRBV25-1	NA	TRBJ1-2	TGTGCCAGCAGTGAATCCCCTAGGGTGTATGGCTACACCTTC	CASSESPRVYGYTF
TRBD1	TRBV7-6	NA	TRBJ2-7	TGTGCCAGCAGCAGTGACAGGGGTTCCGAGCAGTACTTC	CASSSDRGSEQYF
NA	TRBV19	many	TRBJ2-5	TGTGCCAGTAGTAGACAGGCGTTTGAGACCCAGTACTTC	CASSRQAFETQYF
TRBD1	TRBV19	NA	TRBJ2-7	TGTGCTGGCAGCAACAGGGGGCGAGGCTCCTACGAGCAGTACTTC	CAGSNRGRGSYEQYF
NA	TRBV6-4	many	TRBJ2-1	TGTGCCAGCAGTGAGAACTTGTCCAATGAGCAGTTCTTC	CASSENLSNEQFF
NA	TRBV12-3/TRBV12-4	few	TRBJ1-6	TGTGCCAGCAATCTCGATAAGGGTTTCCTCCACTTT	CASNLDKGFLHF
TRBD1	TRBV28	once	TRBJ2-2	TGTGCCAGCAACAAGGGGGCGGAAAAGAACACCGGGGAGCTGTTTTTT	CASNKGAEKNTGELFF
NA	TRBV9	NA	TRBJ2-4	TGTGCCAGCAGCGTCCGAGGGGCCGGGGGGCCCAAAAACATTCAGTACTTC	CASSVRGAGGPKNIQYF
NA	TRBV10-3	NA	TRBJ2-7	TGTGCCATCAGTAGAGGCAGCTCCTACGAGCAGTACTTC	CAISRGSSYEQYF
NA	TRBV19	NA	TRBJ1-3	TGTGCCAGTAGTATGGGAAACAGGGACTCTGGAAACACCATATATTTT	CASSMGNRDSGNTIYF
TRBD1	TRBV19	NA	TRBJ1-6	TGTGCCAGTAGACCTCCTGGGACAGGGGCTTCACCCCTCCACTTT	CASRPPGTGASPLHF
TRBD1	TRBV28	many	TRBJ2-7	TGTGCCAGCAGTAGCGGACAGGGGCTCGAGGAGCAGTACTTC	CASSSGQGLEEQYF
NA	TRBV6-6	many	TRBJ1-1	TGTGCCAGCAGTACCGACAGACACACTGAAGCTTTCTTT	CASSTDRHTEAFF
NA	TRBV19	NA	TRBJ1-5	TGTGCCAGTAGTACGACAGGAGGAGACAATCAGCCCCAGCATTTT	CASSTTGGDNQPQHF
NA	TRBV5-1	many	TRBJ2-1	TGCGCCAGCAGCTATGAGGGAGGCTCGGGGTATGAGCAGTTCTTC	CASSYEGGSGYEQFF
NA	TRBV5-5	NA	TRBJ2-2	TGTGCCAGCACCACTCTAGCTGGGGGGAGGAACACCGGGGAGCTGTTTTTT	CASTTLAGGRNTGELFF
NA	TRBV30	few	TRBJ1-5	TGTGCCTGGAGCCCGACGGACCTTAGCAATCAGCCCCAGCATTTT	CAWSPTDLSNQPQHF
NA	TRBV28	few	TRBJ1-2	TGTGCCAGCAGTTCCACAGGGCATGGCTACACCTTC	CASSSTGHGYTF
TRBD1	TRBV20-1	NA	TRBJ1-2	TGCAGTGCTAGAGATCTGACAGGGGATGGCTACACCTTC	CSARDLTGDGYTF
NA	TRBV7-2	NA	TRBJ2-4	TGTGCCAGCAGCTTAGACAGGGATAACATTCAGTACTTC	CASSLDRDNIQYF
TRBD1	TRBV6-1	many	TRBJ1-5	TGTGCCAGCACTGTGGGACAGACTAGCAATCAGCCCCAGCATTTT	CASTVGQTSNQPQHF
NA	TRBV7-6	NA	TRBJ2-7	TGTGCCAGCAGCTTAAACCTGGGGTCCTACGAGCAGTACTTC	CASSLNLGSYEQYF
NA	TRBV9	NA	TRBJ2-7	TGTGCCAGCAGCAGAGGGGGAGGAAGCTACGAGCAGTACTTC	CASSRGGGSYEQYF
TRBD1	TRBV2	NA	TRBJ1-5	TGTGCCAGCAGTCCGGACAGGGGCAATCGGCCCCAGCATTTT	CASSPDRGNRPQHF
NA	TRBV19	many	TRBJ1-3	TGTGCCACCTCGGACACCTCTGGAAACACCATATATTTT	CATSDTSGNTIYF
NA	TRBV5-4	few	TRBJ2-3	TGTGCTAGCAGCCCCCCCCCAGGGTTAGGCTTCACGCAGTATTTT	CASSPPPGLGFTQYF
NA	TRBV2	NA	TRBJ1-2	TGTGCCAGCAGTGAAGGGCCGAAGCAGGGCTACACCTTC	CASSEGPKQGYTF
NA	TRBV5-5	few	TRBJ1-1	TGTGCCAGCAGCTTGGCCAGCGCAAGTGCCCTGAACACTGAAGCTTTCTTT	CASSLASASALNTEAFF
TRBD1	TRBV28	few	TRBJ1-1	TGTGCCAGCACGGGACAGGGGGCCCCAGGGGCTGAAGCTTTCTTT	CASTGQGAPGAEAFF
NA	TRBV20-1	once	TRBJ1-1	TGCAGTGCTAGGGGGGAAGTGAACACTGAAGCTTTCTTT	CSARGEVNTEAFF
TRBD2	TRBV11-2	many	TRBJ2-5	TGTGCCAGCAGCTTGAGTAGCGGGGGTGAGACCCAGTACTTC	CASSLSSGGETQYF
TRBD1	TRBV5-6	NA	TRBJ1-1	TGTGCCAGCAGCTTCCCTGACAGGGGGCGAGACACTGAAGCTTTCTTT	CASSFPDRGRDTEAFF
NA	TRBV5-5	NA	TRBJ2-1	TGTGCCAGCAGCTTGGCCGGTGAGCAGTTCTTC	CASSLAGEQFF
TRBD1	TRBV27	many	TRBJ1-6	TGTGCCAGCAGGGGGGACAGCCGAAATTCACCCCTCCACTTT	CASRGDSRNSPLHF
NA	TRBV4-1	NA	TRBJ1-3	TGCGCCAGCAGCCAGTACCCAGATAGCTCTGGAAACACCATATATTTT	CASSQYPDSSGNTIYF
NA	TRBV20-1	few	TRBJ1-3	TGCAGTGCTAGAGACGATGGACGGGTCTCGGGAAGTCTCTCTGGAAACACCATATATTTT	CSARDDGRVSGSLSGNTIYF
NA	TRBV13	many	TRBJ1-6	TGTGCCAGCAGCTTAGCGGCGATCCTAGACTCACCCCTCCACTTT	CASSLAAILDSPLHF
NA	TRBV20-1	many	TRBJ1-1	TGCAGTGCTAGAGATTCGGGGCGGGGCATGAACACTGAAGCTTTCTTT	CSARDSGRGMNTEAFF
NA	TRBV19	NA	TRBJ1-1	TGTGCCAGTAGGACACAGGGAGAGGTTGAAGCTTTCTTT	CASRTQGEVEAFF
NA	TRBV5-6	NA	TRBJ2-3	TGTGCCAGCAGCTTGGACGGGATTCGCACAGATACGCAGTATTTT	CASSLDGIRTDTQYF
TRBD1	TRBV7-9	many	TRBJ2-1	TGTGCCAGTAGCTTAGGGACAGGGGCTAACAATGAGCAGTTCTTC	CASSLGTGANNEQFF
NA	TRBV7-2	once	TRBJ2-5	TGTGCCAGCAGCTCAATAGCGGACAAAGAGGAGACCCAGTACTTC	CASSSIADKEETQYF
NA	TRBV29-1	many	TRBJ1-2	TGCAGCGTTGGAGCCGTGGATGGCTACACCTTC	CSVGAVDGYTF
NA	TRBV16	NA	TRBJ1-2	TGTGCCAGCAGTTCAGGCCGAAAACTCTATGGCTACACCTTC	CASSSGRKLYGYTF
TRBD1	TRBV15	few	TRBJ2-2	TGTGCCACCAGCAGTTGGGACAGGGGCCATAGCGGGGAGCTGTTTTTT	CATSSWDRGHSGELFF
TRBD2	TRBV29-1	once	TRBJ2-3	TGCAGCCTCCGAGCGGGAGGGAGTACAGATACGCAGTATTTT	CSLRAGGSTDTQYF
NA	TRBV7-9	NA	TRBJ2-2	TGTGCCAGCAGCTTAGAGGCAGGGAGCAGCACCGGGGAGCTGTTTTTT	CASSLEAGSSTGELFF
NA	TRBV10-2	NA	TRBJ2-2	TGCGCCAGCAGTACCGGGACACCGAACACCGGGGAGCTGTTTTTT	CASSTGTPNTGELFF
TRBD2	TRBV10-2	NA	TRBJ2-5	TGCGCCAGCAGAGGACTAGCGGGGGAGGAAGAGACCCAGTACTTC	CASRGLAGEEETQYF
NA	TRBV10-1	NA	TRBJ2-7	TGTGCCAGCAGTTCTCTGTTTGGGGAGCCCCAGCAGTACTTC	CASSSLFGEPQQYF
TRBD1	TRBV6-2/TRBV6-3	few	TRBJ1-4	TGTGCCAGCAGTTACCTAAGGACAAGGACAGGGGATGAAAAACTGTTTTTT	CASSYLRTRTGDEKLFF
TRBD1	TRBV2	many	TRBJ1-3	TGTGCCAGCAGCCCGGGACAGGTCTCTGGAAACACCATATATTTT	CASSPGQVSGNTIYF
NA	TRBV19	NA	TRBJ2-3	TGTGCCAGTAGCTTTAGCACAGATACGCAGTATTTT	CASSFSTDTQYF
TRBD1	TRBV15	many	TRBJ1-4	TGTGCCACCAGCAGACGGGGGAGGGCAGGGGGTTGGGAAAAACTGTTTTTT	CATSRRGRAGGWEKLFF
TRBD2	TRBV19	many	TRBJ2-7	TGTGCCAGTAGCCAAACGGGGGGGGAAGAGCAGTACTTC	CASSQTGGEEQYF
NA	TRBV19	many	TRBJ2-7	TGTGCCAGTAGTTCGGGGATTACCTACGAGCAGTACTTC	CASSSGITYEQYF
NA	TRBV20-1	NA	TRBJ2-5	TGCAGTGCTAACCTCGACAGTCCCGAGACCCAGTACTTC	CSANLDSPETQYF